This TCR beta chain was documented in a study of T cell changes during pregnancy in multiple sclerosis. The ends were cut back, 2 bases at V and 2 bases at J, with 9 bases in the middle. Germline V gene lookup returns CDR1 MGHRA and CDR2 YSYEKL. The CDR3 spans 14 residues. TCRdb's copy holds only in-frame clones and misses some; the assay was immunoSEQ multiplex PCR. This sample has about 44,000 clones, with approximately 96% found just once. The chain has TRBV4-1 and TRBJ1-1, with D uncertain. This receptor was taken from a female donor with multiple sclerosis, enrolled in a pregnancy study. This specimen consisted of peripheral blood, obtained in the second trimester of pregnancy. This chain's CDR3 is CASSQFNTNTEAFF. The DNA for the CDR3 is TGCGCCAGCAGCCAATTTAACACCAACACTGAAGCTTTCTTT.